This T cell receptor beta chain was sequenced for a study of T-cell memory formation after mild COVID-19. Losses at the gene ends were 7 bases for V and 3 bases for J; bases not matched to a gene: 5. The CDR3 covers 13 residues. Germline CDR1 and CDR2: LGHDT and YNNKEL (reference sequence). TCRdb recomputed calls from the 5' RACE reads with MiXCR, one row per CDR3 protein. The sample includes fewer than 700,000 distinct CDR3 sequences, about a fifth of them seen just once. This clonotype was picked up a small number of times. Its antigen is undetermined. Study findings and constraints: Contracting clones localized mainly to CM and EM when CD4+ and mainly to EMRA when CD8+.

Sequenced sample: PBMCs or a T cell subset sorted from them (not recorded which). This chain connects TRBV3-1 to TRBJ2-7; 8 bases are a match to TRBD2. This clonotype was obtained from an adult woman who had mild COVID-19 (a few samples of this study predate the infection). Cell type and time point are not known. The CDR3 spells CASTAGTSYEQYF. The CDR3 DNA reads TGTGCCAGCACCGCGGGGACTAGCTACGAGCAGTACTTC.